What follows are 22 T cell receptor beta chains derived from one specimen sequenced in a study of OX40 agonist ivuxolimab in advanced cancers. Clones were read by immunoSEQ multiplex PCR, and TCRdb kept only the in-frame ones, dropping some. The table records approximately 27,000 clones, 87% of them present only once. The sample here was CD4+ or CD8+ T cells sorted from blood, taken in a trial of the OX40 agonist ivuxolimab. The receptors were gathered from an adult with an advanced solid tumor such as melanoma, head and neck, liver or kidney cancer.

This clone was detected a few times. V is TRBV2 and J is TRBJ1-4; D is perhaps TRBD1 (5 bases). This CDR3 contains 16 residues. Trimming pared 1 base from V and 8 bases from J, leaving 17 bases between. In germline, CDR1 is SNHLY, CDR2 FYNNEI. The CDR3 bases are TGTGCCAGCAGTGAAGAAATTCAGGGATGGGGGGAAAAACTGTTTTTT. Translating gives CASSEEIQGWGEKLFF.

The chain carries TRBV6-5 and TRBJ1-1; D call uncertain. The germline V gene has CDR1 MNHEY and CDR2 SVGAGI. There are 13 residues in the CDR3. The germline V and J ends were trimmed by 8 bases and 4 bases, with 14 bases remaining between them. CDR3: CASGPGSGTEAFF. CDR3 coding DNA: TGTGCCAGCGGCCCGGGGTCAGGCACTGAAGCTTTCTTT.

The rearrangement uses TRBV27 and TRBJ1-4; TRBD1 might be the D (5 bases). V was shortened by 6 bases and J by 2 bases, with 13 bases between the two germline ends. The CDR3 runs to 15 residues. CDR1 and CDR2 (germline): MNHEY, SMNVEV (reference sequence). CDR3: CASRTSGWTNEKLFF. Here the CDR3 DNA reads TGTGCCAGCAGAACGTCAGGGTGGACTAATGAAAAACTGTTTTTT.

This clone was observed a few times. The rearrangement links TRBV7-9 to TRBJ2-5; tentative D call: TRBD2 (5 bases). V was cut by 6 bases and J by 5 bases, with 13 bases left in between. Germline assignment: CDR1 SEHNR and CDR2 FQNEAQ (reference sequence). CDR3 length: 13 amino acids. CDR3 bases: TGTGCCAGCAGTTTCGCATGGGAGGAGACCCAGTACTTC. Translation gives CASSFAWEETQYF.

This clone was seen only a few times. V gene TRBV19 combines with J gene TRBJ2-1, with D possibly being TRBD2 (5 bases). V was trimmed by 1 base and J by 10 bases, leaving 8 bases between them. The CDR3 has 12 residues. Germline lookup yields CDR1 LNHDA and CDR2 SQIVND (reference sequence). Here the CDR3 DNA reads TGTGCCAGTAGTATAGCAGAGCGGGAGCAGTTCTTC. Amino acids: CASSIAEREQFF. The full variable domain, its missing parts supplied by reference TRBV19 and TRBJ2-1, is DGGITQSPKYLFRKEGQNVTLSCEQNLNHDAMYWYRQDPGQGLRLIYYSQIVNDFQKGDIAEGYSVSREKKESFPLTVTSAQKNPTAFYLCASSIAEREQFFGPGTRLTVL.

This rearrangement joins TRBV5-1 to TRBJ2-1; D may be TRBD2 (5 bases). The CDR3 spans 14 residues. Germline V lookup: CDR1 SGHRS, CDR2 YFSETQ. Trimming removed 0 bases from V and 8 bases from J, with 12 bases in between. The CDR3 protein is CASSLVRGGDEQFF. The CDR3 DNA is TGCGCCAGCAGCTTGGTCCGGGGTGGGGATGAGCAGTTCTTC.

This chain uses TRBV25-1 with TRBJ2-3, with D perhaps matching TRBD1 or TRBD2 (5 bases each). The CDR3 contains 13 residues. The ends were cut back, 7 bases at V and 4 bases at J, with 12 bases in the middle. The germline gives CDR1 MGHDK, CDR2 SYGVNS. CDR3 bases: TGTGCCAGCACCCCTGGGGGACCAGATACGCAGTATTTT. Amino acid sequence: CASTPGGPDTQYF.

The rearrangement joins TRBV28 to TRBJ2-1; no clear D. Trimming stripped 1 base from V and 7 bases from J, with 2 bases between. This CDR3 is built from 11 residues. Looked up from germline, CDR1 is MDHEN and CDR2 is SYDVKM. The CDR3 DNA reads as TGTGCCAGCAGTTTATCTAATGAGCAGTTCTTC. This translates into CASSLSNEQFF.

This chain links TRBV19 with TRBJ2-7; D is unclear. CDR3 length equals 15 residues. From germline, CDR1 is LNHDA and CDR2 SQIVND (reference sequence). Deletions cut 3 bases from V and 0 bases from J, with 12 bases between. The CDR3 bases are TGTGCCAGTAGTATCTCTACCACGAGCTCCTACGAGCAGTACTTC. Amino acids: CASSISTTSSYEQYF.

V is TRBV11-2 and J is TRBJ2-6; unclear D gene. V lost 5 bases to trimming and J lost 1 base, with 18 bases between them. The CDR3 has 18 amino acids. Germline CDR1 reads SGHAT; CDR2 reads FQNNGV. In DNA, the CDR3 is TGTGCCAGCAGCAACCTCGGGTCCTCCAAGTCTGGGGCCAACGTCCTGACTTTC. It translates to CASSNLGSSKSGANVLTF.

The chain links TRBV4-1 to TRBJ1-4, with 9 bases that match TRBD1. The length of the CDR3 is 15 residues. Germline CDR1 reads MGHRA; CDR2 reads YSYEKL. With 3 bases clipped from V and 8 bases from J, the junction kept 7 bases outside the gene matches. CDR3 protein: CASSQVRTGEEKLFF. The CDR3 coding sequence is TGCGCCAGCAGCCAGGTGAGGACAGGGGAGGAAAAACTGTTTTTT.

This chain uses TRBV13 with TRBJ1-2; possibly TRBD1 for D (6 bases). Germline V lookup: CDR1 PRHDT, CDR2 FYEKMQ (reference sequence). The CDR3 runs 16 residues. Trimming cost V 0 bases and J 6 bases, with 17 bases left between them. The CDR3: CASSLGQGIGVDGYTF. CDR3 sequence (DNA): TGTGCCAGCAGCTTAGGCCAGGGGATCGGTGTCGATGGCTACACCTTC.

The rearrangement uses TRBV6-1 and TRBJ1-3, with D unclear. Germline V gene lookup returns CDR1 MNHNS and CDR2 SASEGT. The CDR3 length is 15 residues. V lost 2 bases, J lost 0 bases, and 8 bases lay in between. CDR3 in amino acids: CASSEQPSSGNTIYF. The CDR3 DNA follows: TGTGCCAGCAGTGAACAGCCAAGCTCTGGAAACACCATATATTTT.

This sequence joins TRBV9 and TRBJ2-3; 9 bases fit TRBD2. This CDR3 is 16 amino acids long. After removal of 4 bases from V and 5 bases from J, the junction contained 11 bases not matched to a gene. CDR1 and CDR2 (germline): SGDLS, YYNGEE. The CDR3 region is CASSFASGMSVDTQYF. In DNA form, the CDR3 reads TGTGCCAGCAGCTTCGCTAGCGGGATGTCTGTAGATACGCAGTATTTT.

The chain uses TRBV9 and TRBJ2-7; 7 positions match TRBD2. Trimming cost V 3 bases and J 6 bases; bases outside gene matches: 6. This CDR3 spans 13 amino acids. Germline V CDR1 and CDR2: SGDLS, YYNGEE. This chain's CDR3 is CASSGTSGLEQYF. DNA for the CDR3: TGTGCCAGCAGCGGGACTAGTGGTCTCGAGCAGTACTTC.

In this sample, this clone turned up a few times. The rearrangement links TRBV27 to TRBJ1-1, with no clear D. The germline V gene encodes CDR1 MNHEY and CDR2 SMNVEV (reference sequence). This CDR3 is 14 amino acids long. V gave up 0 bases and J gave up 5 bases, with 10 bases separating them. This CDR3 reads CASSLSEGGTEAFF. DNA of the CDR3: TGTGCCAGCAGTTTATCGGAGGGTGGGACTGAAGCTTTCTTT.

The chain recombines TRBV6-4 with TRBJ2-7; 11 nucleotides agree with TRBD2. The CDR3 length is 18 residues. Trimming removed 6 bases from V and 0 bases from J; junction bases left unmatched: 13. The germline CDR1 and CDR2 sequences are MRHNA and SNTAGT. In DNA, the CDR3 is TGTGCCAGCAGACCGGGACTAGCGGAGGGCCTCCCCTCCTACGAGCAGTACTTC. Protein sequence: CASRPGLAEGLPSYEQYF.

In regard to this clone: A junction end diverges from the germline sequence, so it may reflect a read error. The gene calls are TRBV2 and TRBJ2-5; 10 bases fit TRBD2. Germline V CDR1 and CDR2: SNHLY, FYNNEI. The length of the CDR3 is 14 residues. As DNA, the CDR3 is TGTGCCAGCAGTGGGTGGCTAGCGGGAGAGCCCCAGTACTTC. Encoded protein: CASSGWLAGEPQYF.

V usage is TRBV4-2 and J usage is TRBJ1-4; 10 bases match TRBD1. Germline values: CDR1 LGHNA, CDR2 YNFKEQ. The CDR3 runs 20 residues. The ends lost 4 bases at V and 6 bases at J; junction bases unmatched: 20. CDR3 sequence reads: CASSPHEGTGTGVSDEKLFF. The CDR3, as DNA: TGTGCCAGCAGCCCGCACGAAGGGACAGGGACAGGGGTTTCGGATGAAAAACTGTTTTTT.

The chain recombines TRBV6-5 with TRBJ2-1, with a weak D call TRBD1 (6 bases). This CDR3 has 15 amino acids. The V end lost 5 bases, the J end lost 6 bases, and 17 bases lay between the germline ends. Per germline, CDR1 MNHEY and CDR2 SVGAGI. The CDR3 region is CASSVFGGSGNEQFF. For the CDR3, the DNA is TGTGCCAGCAGTGTGTTTGGGGGCTCTGGCAATGAGCAGTTCTTC.

The chain employs TRBV11-2 and TRBJ2-5, with a tentative D call TRBD1 (6 bases). Germline CDR1 reads SGHAT; CDR2 reads FQNNGV. With 4 bases removed from V and 5 bases from J, the gap between germline ends came to 17 bases. The CDR3 runs 15 residues. CDR3 loop: CASSSGVGFGETQYF. Here the CDR3 DNA reads TGTGCCAGCAGCTCAGGGGTTGGTTTTGGGGAGACCCAGTACTTC.

V is TRBV7-3 and J is TRBJ2-1, with 10 bases fitting TRBD2. V shed 5 bases, J shed 4 bases, and the junction held 5 bases outside the gene matches. This CDR3 has 15 amino acids. Germline CDR1 reads SGHTA; CDR2 reads FQGTGA. The CDR3 spells CASSPASGGYNEQFF. CDR3 sequence (DNA): TGTGCCAGCAGCCCAGCTAGCGGGGGTTACAATGAGCAGTTCTTC.